These 20 T cell receptor beta chains came from one sample sequenced in a study of T cell changes during pregnancy in multiple sclerosis (dated by TCRdb to the late 2010s). Receptors were amplified or captured by the immunoSEQ multiplex PCR assay. TCRdb re-hosts the immuneACCESS table, in-frame sequences only. Its copies lack some clones; in the studies checked, an unresolved V gene accounts for under half of them, and the cause for the rest is not known. In this sample the table shows about 44,000 clones, roughly 96% of which occur a single time. Roughly 0.9% of the sample is in the top ten clones. The specimen was peripheral blood, collected in the second trimester of pregnancy. The source is a female donor with multiple sclerosis, enrolled in a pregnancy study.

The chain links TRBV27 to TRBJ2-5, with D possibly being TRBD1 (7 bases). In germline, CDR1 is MNHEY, CDR2 SMNVEV (reference sequence). The CDR3 is 15 residues long. V lost 5 bases to trimming and J lost 5 bases, with 18 bases between them. CDR3: CASSLAGGFRETQYF. CDR3 nucleotides: TGTGCCAGCAGTCTCGCAGGGGGGTTTCGGGAGACCCAGTACTTC.

The V and J genes are TRBV4-1 and TRBJ2-1; D might be TRBD1 (6 bases). V dropped 3 bases and J dropped 2 bases, with 11 bases sitting between them. Germline CDR1 reads MGHRA; CDR2 reads YSYEKL. The length of the CDR3 is 15 residues. Here the CDR3 reads CASSQSRDTYNEQFF. DNA for the CDR3: TGCGCCAGCAGCCAGTCCCGGGACACCTACAATGAGCAGTTCTTC.

This chain joins TRBV5-4 and TRBJ2-5; TRBD1 agrees at 10 bases. J lost 2 bases, V lost 4 bases, and 8 bases had no gene match. Germline V gene data show CDR1 as SGHNT and CDR2 as YYREEE (reference sequence). This CDR3 contains 16 residues. CDR3 region: CASSPRQGAGQETQYF. Written as DNA, the CDR3 is TGTGCCAGCAGCCCCCGACAGGGGGCAGGACAAGAGACCCAGTACTTC.

CDR3 region: CASSLGGHTDTQYF. In DNA, the CDR3 is TGTGCCAGCTCACTCGGGGGGCACACAGATACGCAGTATTTT. The rearrangement uses TRBV18 and TRBJ2-3, with D perhaps TRBD2 (7 bases). Trimming took off 4 bases at V and 2 bases at J, with 10 bases between the two ends. The germline V gene has CDR1 KGHSH and CDR2 LQKENI. The CDR3 loop spans 14 amino acids.

The rearrangement joins TRBV28 to TRBJ2-7, with unresolved D. The V end was cut by 5 bases, the J end by 2 bases, with 10 bases between. The CDR3 contains 13 residues. The germline gives CDR1 MDHEN, CDR2 SYDVKM. CDR3 residues: CASSLRKPYEQYF. Here the CDR3 DNA reads TGTGCCAGCAGTCTTAGAAAACCCTACGAGCAGTACTTC.

The chain joins TRBV7-6 to TRBJ2-1; D not certain. CDR1 is SGHVS, CDR2 FNYEAQ, per germline. V was trimmed by 5 bases and J by 9 bases, leaving 14 bases between them. The CDR3 consists of 13 residues. The CDR3 region is CASSPQLVGEQFF. CDR3 bases: TGTGCCAGCAGCCCCCAGCTAGTAGGTGAGCAGTTCTTC.

The V gene is TRBV30, the J gene TRBJ2-1, with 11 bases fitting TRBD2. The trim removed 7 bases at V and 3 bases at J, leaving 8 bases unmatched. Germline lookup yields CDR1 GTSNPN and CDR2 SVGIG (reference sequence). CDR3 length: 15 residues. CDR3 residues: CAFSRLAGIYNEQFF. CDR3 sequence (DNA): TGTGCCTTCTCAAGACTAGCGGGGATCTACAATGAGCAGTTCTTC.

The V and J genes are TRBV4-2 and TRBJ2-3; 7 bases fit TRBD2. The CDR3 length is 15 residues. After removal of 8 bases from V and 1 base from J, the junction contained 9 bases not matched to a gene. Germline V gives CDR1 LGHNA, CDR2 YNFKEQ. CDR3 coding DNA: TGTGCCAGCCGGTTGGCGGCGGGGGGCACAGATACGCAGTATTTT. It encodes CASRLAAGGTDTQYF.

This chain links TRBV7-7 with TRBJ2-2, with 7 bases aligning to TRBD1. The CDR3 length is 17 residues. Germline CDR1 is SSHAT and CDR2 is FNYEAQ (reference sequence). V lost 1 base to trimming and J lost 2 bases; unmatched junction nucleotides: 7. CDR3 region: CASSLDLAGGNTGELFF. DNA for the CDR3: TGTGCCAGCAGCTTAGATCTTGCAGGGGGAAACACCGGGGAGCTGTTTTTT.

This chain links TRBV15 with TRBJ2-3; a weak D match, TRBD2 (6 bases). CDR3 size: 17 residues. Germline V gene lookup returns CDR1 LNHNV and CDR2 YYDKDF (reference sequence). Trimming shortened V by 2 bases and J by 1 base, and 16 bases separated the two germline ends. The CDR3 spells CATSRPGRRDGTDTQYF. The CDR3, as DNA: TGTGCCACCAGCAGACCGGGGAGGAGGGACGGCACAGATACGCAGTATTTT.

This clone was recorded only once. The chain carries TRBV27 and TRBJ2-2; TRBD2 might be the D (6 bases). The CDR3 has 18 residues. Trimming took off 5 bases at V and 1 base at J, with 20 bases between the two ends. Per germline, CDR1 MNHEY and CDR2 SMNVEV (reference sequence). The CDR3 sequence: CASSRSGLAFQNTGELFF. CDR3 nucleotides: TGTGCCAGCAGTCGATCGGGACTTGCTTTTCAGAACACCGGGGAGCTGTTTTTT.

The chain combines TRBV9 with TRBJ2-2; 9 bases fit TRBD1. Trimming at V came to 2 bases and at J to 5 bases, leaving 4 bases not matched to a gene. This CDR3 has 15 amino acids. Germline-derived CDR1 and CDR2 are SGDLS and YYNGEE. The DNA of the CDR3 is TGTGCCAGCAGCGTCCGGACAGGGGTGACCGGGGAGCTGTTTTTT. Protein: CASSVRTGVTGELFF.

This chain joins TRBV9 and TRBJ1-1; 7 bases are a match to TRBD1. The CDR3 extends over 13 amino acids. J lost 2 bases, V lost 7 bases, and 5 bases had no gene match. Per the germline V gene, CDR1 is SGDLS and CDR2 is YYNGEE. Here the CDR3 DNA reads TGTGCCAGCGGGGGACAGTTAAACACTGAAGCTTTCTTT. Its translation: CASGGQLNTEAFF.

The chain links TRBV11-2 to TRBJ2-5; TRBD2 matches 11 bases. The CDR3 extends over 15 amino acids. With V trimmed by 1 base and J by 3 bases, 1 base remained unmatched. Per germline, CDR1 SGHAT and CDR2 FQNNGV. The CDR3 loop is CASSLAGLAEETQYF. In DNA, the CDR3 is TGTGCCAGCAGCTTAGCGGGACTAGCGGAAGAGACCCAGTACTTC.

The V gene is TRBV27, the J gene TRBJ1-4; 8 bases align to TRBD1. Germline assignment: CDR1 MNHEY and CDR2 SMNVEV (reference sequence). The length of the CDR3 is 14 residues. V gave up 2 bases and J gave up 6 bases; unmatched junction bases: 2. CDR3 loop: CASSLGTGYEKLFF. CDR3 in DNA: TGTGCCAGCAGTTTAGGGACAGGCTATGAAAAACTGTTTTTT. The full variable domain, its missing parts supplied by reference TRBV27 and TRBJ1-4, is EAQVTQNPRYLITVTGKKLTVTCSQNMNHEYMSWYRQDPGLGLRQIYYSMNVEVTDKGDVPEGYKVSRKEKRNFPLILESPSPNQTSLYFCASSLGTGYEKLFFGSGTQLSVL.

J is TRBJ2-1 and V is TRBV6-5, with a possible D match to TRBD1 (5 bases). Germline CDR1 reads MNHEY; CDR2 reads SVGAGI. The V end was cut by 0 bases, the J end by 7 bases, with 16 bases between. The CDR3 is 16 amino acids. This CDR3 is CASSYSGSGNENEQFF. DNA for the CDR3: TGTGCCAGCAGTTACTCTGGTTCAGGGAATGAAAATGAGCAGTTCTTC.

The V call is TRBV7-2, the J call TRBJ2-3, with TRBD2 matching 10 bases. CDR3 length equals 16 residues. The trim removed 3 bases at V and 2 bases at J, leaving 5 bases unmatched. The germline gives CDR1 SGHTA, CDR2 FQGNSA. CDR3 amino acids: CASSFRSGGITDTQYF. CDR3 coding DNA: TGTGCCAGCAGCTTTCGTAGCGGGGGGATCACAGATACGCAGTATTTT.

The chain recombines TRBV18 with TRBJ2-3; D gene unclear. The V end was cut by 1 base, the J end by 1 base, with 15 bases between. Germline CDR1 KGHSH, CDR2 LQKENI. The CDR3 covers 17 residues. CDR3 loop: CASSPLRKAVGTDTQYF. The CDR3 DNA sequence: TGTGCCAGCTCACCACTGCGTAAGGCGGTTGGCACAGATACGCAGTATTTT.

The rearrangement joins TRBV2 to TRBJ2-7, with 9 nucleotides matching TRBD1. Per germline, CDR1 SNHLY and CDR2 FYNNEI. The ends lost 4 bases at V and 5 bases at J; junction bases unmatched: 9. The CDR3 covers 15 residues. CDR3 nucleotides: TGTGCCAGCAGTGCTCAAGGACAGGGGTTTAACGAGCAGTACTTC. Amino acid sequence: CASSAQGQGFNEQYF.

The chain couples TRBV9 to TRBJ2-7; 8 nucleotides match TRBD1. With V trimmed by 4 bases and J by 4 bases, 7 bases remained unmatched. CDR1 and CDR2 (germline): SGDLS, YYNGEE. The CDR3 is 14 amino acids. CDR3 residues: CASSPTGGPYEQYF. The CDR3 DNA follows: TGTGCCAGCAGCCCCACAGGGGGGCCTTACGAGCAGTACTTC.